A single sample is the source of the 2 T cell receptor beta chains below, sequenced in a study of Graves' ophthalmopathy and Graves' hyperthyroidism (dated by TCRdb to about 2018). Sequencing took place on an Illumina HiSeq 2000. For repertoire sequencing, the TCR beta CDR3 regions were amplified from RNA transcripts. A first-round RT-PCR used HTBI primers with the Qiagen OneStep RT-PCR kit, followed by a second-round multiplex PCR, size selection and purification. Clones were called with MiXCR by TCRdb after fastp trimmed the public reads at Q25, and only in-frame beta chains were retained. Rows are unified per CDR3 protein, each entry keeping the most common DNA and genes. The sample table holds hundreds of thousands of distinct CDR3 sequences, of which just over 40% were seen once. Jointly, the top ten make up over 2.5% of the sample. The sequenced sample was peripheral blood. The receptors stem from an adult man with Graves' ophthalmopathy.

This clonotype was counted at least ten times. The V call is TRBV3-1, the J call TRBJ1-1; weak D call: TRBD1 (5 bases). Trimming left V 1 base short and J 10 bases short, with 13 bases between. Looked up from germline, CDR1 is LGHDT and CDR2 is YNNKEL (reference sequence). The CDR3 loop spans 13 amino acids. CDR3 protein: CASSQVPAGGAFF. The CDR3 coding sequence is TGTGCCAGCAGCCAAGTTCCCGCCGGGGGAGCTTTCTTT.

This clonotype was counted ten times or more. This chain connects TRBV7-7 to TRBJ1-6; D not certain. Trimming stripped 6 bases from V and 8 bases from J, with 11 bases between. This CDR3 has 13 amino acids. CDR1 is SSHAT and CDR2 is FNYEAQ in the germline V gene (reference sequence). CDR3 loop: CASSVSADSPLHF. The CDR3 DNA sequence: TGTGCCAGCAGTGTCAGTGCTGATTCACCCCTCCACTTT.